This TCR beta chain was captured by sequencing in a study of blood T cell repertoires in COVID-19 (dated by TCRdb to 2018 to 2021). Background for the entire study: Samples covering the acute and convalescent phases of COVID-19 were provided by collaborators in the United States, Italy and Spain. The prospective study material was composed of cDNA or gDNA derived from T cells, B-cell-depleted T cells, or PBMCs. The dataset comprised deeply sampled blood TCRbeta repertoires from subjects exposed to, actively infected with, or recovered from COVID-19. The repertoires were released in a freely available public database intended as a resource for research on the immune response to SARS-CoV-2. Samples came from the ongoing ImmuneRACE study (first 160 participants) plus 1,254 subjects from 6 global collaborators. A de-identified subject ID, COVID-19 status, age in years and sex were almost always included in the sample metadata. Where available, HLA class I and class II types were obtained from metadata supplied by the sample provider rather than from assay-based typing. Results the study describes overall, beyond this receptor: The amount of clinical and demographic metadata varied by source and participant and was provided uncurated.

Participants in the prospective study were enrolled through a virtual design, were aged roughly 18 to 100 years, and lived in approximately 25 United States geographic areas. To assign participants to cohorts, the prospective study relied on clinical history that participants themselves reported in a screening survey and a study questionnaire. For ImmuneRACE Cohort 3, a participant was defined as recovered based on two consecutive negative NP/OP PCR tests, clearance by a healthcare professional, or resolution of symptoms. In the prospective study, whole blood, serum and a nasopharyngeal or oropharyngeal swab were collected from each participant by mobile phlebotomists. Over a roughly 2-month period, participants in the prospective study had the option of providing additional blood draws and questionnaires. Blood samples from the prospective study were shipped frozen or at room temperature prior to DNA extraction.

A remark on this clone: Its recognized antigen is unknown. Qualities for individual bases were not recorded, and no much larger clone is one base off.

The immunoSEQ Assay, a bias-controlled multiplex PCR, was used to amplify TCRbeta CDR3 regions from genomic DNA. The source study handled its data this way. The number of nucleated cells in each sample was estimated from the amplification of reference gene primers within the assay. Sequence reads were collapsed and filtered to measure the absolute abundance of every unique TCRbeta CDR3 rearrangement. For each sample, productive Simpson clonality was calculated as the square root of Simpson's diversity index across productive rearrangements. Here the immuneACCESS table is served through TCRdb, limited to in-frame sequences with V and J called. Missing clones are a known gap in these copies; in checked studies unresolved V genes cover under half, and the rest lacks a known reason. The DNA was the basis for D and trimming; V, J and clone size are from that table. The table for this sample lists roughly 250,000 clones; about 87% of them were counted only once. Under 2% of the sample is taken by the ten largest.

Here V drops 5 bases and J drops 4 bases, and the junction holds 7 bases not matched to any gene. The CDR3 runs 17 residues from the cysteine to the phenylalanine. The CDR3 DNA has 51 bases and is translated from base 1. Per the germline V gene, SGHTA is the CDR1 and FQGNSA is the CDR2. The specimen sequenced was PBMCs or T cells enriched from blood (not recorded which). The chain is made from TRBV7-2 and TRBJ2-3; TRBD2 aligns with 15 central bases. This TCR was recovered from a woman in her 50s who had recovered from COVID-19. The nucleotides are TGTGCCAGCAGCACGGGACTAGCGGGAGGTTGGTCAGATACGCAGTATTTT. Its product reads: CASSTGLAGGWSDTQYF.